One sample yielded the 32 T cell receptor beta chains listed below, sequenced in a study of T cell responses to AZD1222 COVID-19 vaccine. Generated by immunoSEQ multiplex PCR, the TCRdb table keeps only in-frame clones and is missing some. This sample has 150,000 or so clones, with just over 90% found just once. The sequencing used peripheral blood, collected on day 0 of AZD1222 vaccination. The receptor source for this set is an adult in good health.

The J gene is TRBJ2-2, the V gene TRBV7-2; the D gene could be TRBD1 or TRBD2 (6 bases each). The CDR3 contains 16 residues. Germline values: CDR1 SGHTA, CDR2 FQGNSA. Trimming cost V 4 bases and J 4 bases, with 16 bases left between them. CDR3 amino acids: CASSSMGGLTTGELFF. CDR3 DNA sequence: TGTGCCAGCAGCTCCATGGGGGGCCTGACCACCGGGGAGCTGTTTTTT. Full variable domain (missing parts from reference TRBV7-2 and TRBJ2-2): GAGVSQSPSNKVTEKGKDVELRCDPISGHTALYWYRQSLGQGLEFLIYFQGNSAPDKSGLPSDRFSAERTGGSVSTLTIQRTQQEDSAVYLCASSSMGGLTTGELFFGEGSRLTVL.

The chain carries TRBV7-2 and TRBJ2-3, with TRBD2 as a possible D gene (6 bases). The CDR3 length is 16 residues. The V end lost 5 bases, the J end lost 1 base, and 16 bases lay between the germline ends. The germline CDR1 and CDR2 sequences are SGHTA and FQGNSA. CDR3 DNA: TGTGCCAGCAGCCCTAGCCGACTAGGGCGCACAGATACGCAGTATTTT. Translation: CASSPSRLGRTDTQYF.

This clone was observed once. The gene calls are TRBV19 and TRBJ1-1, with 9 bases that match TRBD1. The germline gives CDR1 LNHDA, CDR2 SQIVND (reference sequence). The CDR3 is made up of 15 amino acids. The ends lost 3 bases at V and 4 bases at J; junction bases unmatched: 6. Written as DNA, the CDR3 is TGTGCCAGTAGTATTTACTTGACAGGGGGCACTGAAGCTTTCTTT. Its protein product is CASSIYLTGGTEAFF.

This chain uses TRBV6-5 with TRBJ2-3; D is unclear. V dropped 2 bases and J dropped 1 base, with 7 bases sitting between them. This CDR3 region has 14 residues. The germline gives CDR1 MNHEY, CDR2 SVGAGI. The CDR3 bases are TGTGCCAGCAGTTACCTGGAGCGCACAGATACGCAGTATTTT. Amino acids: CASSYLERTDTQYF.

The chain has TRBV10-3 and TRBJ1-1; tentative D call: TRBD1 (5 bases). Germline CDR1 is ENHRY and CDR2 is SYGVKD. CDR3 length: 15 amino acids. V was shortened by 2 bases and J by 5 bases, with 15 bases between the two germline ends. This CDR3 is CAISETRGVYTEAFF. DNA for the CDR3: TGTGCCATCAGTGAGACCCGGGGGGTATATACTGAAGCTTTCTTT.

The chain links TRBV2 to TRBJ1-4; D possibly corresponds to TRBD1 (6 bases). The CDR3 extends over 14 amino acids. The germline V and J ends were trimmed by 4 bases and 1 base, with 7 bases remaining between them. From germline, CDR1 is SNHLY and CDR2 FYNNEI. The CDR3, as DNA: TGTGCCAGCAGTGTACAGGGAACTAATGAAAAACTGTTTTTT. Protein: CASSVQGTNEKLFF.

V and J are TRBV9 and TRBJ1-1; possibly TRBD1 for D (6 bases). The germline V and J ends were trimmed by 0 bases and 5 bases, with 14 bases remaining between them. Germline V gene data show CDR1 as SGDLS and CDR2 as YYNGEE. The CDR3 has 15 amino acids. The CDR3 loop reads CASSVVPGVGTEAFF. The CDR3 coding sequence is TGTGCCAGCAGCGTAGTCCCAGGGGTAGGTACTGAAGCTTTCTTT.

The CDR3 DNA sequence: TGTGCCAGCAGCCTCAGCTCAGATACGCAGTATTTT. It encodes CASSLSSDTQYF. The rearrangement links TRBV7-2 to TRBJ2-3; D remains ambiguous. Germline V lookup: CDR1 SGHTA, CDR2 FQGNSA. The CDR3 length is 12 residues. Trimming cost V 5 bases and J 4 bases, with 7 bases left between them.

The rearrangement joins TRBV7-2 to TRBJ1-4; 9 bases agree with TRBD1. The germline V gene has CDR1 SGHTA and CDR2 FQGNSA. With V trimmed by 4 bases and J by 8 bases, 5 bases remained unmatched. This CDR3 comprises 14 residues. The CDR3 DNA reads as TGTGCCAGCAGCTACAGGGGGCTGGAGGAAAAACTGTTTTTT. Protein product: CASSYRGLEEKLFF.

This chain uses TRBV19 with TRBJ1-6; D not resolved. Germline lookup yields CDR1 LNHDA and CDR2 SQIVND (reference sequence). The CDR3 is made up of 14 amino acids. The V end lost 5 bases, the J end lost 7 bases, and 12 bases lay between the germline ends. The CDR3 DNA reads TGTGCCAGTAGTCCCGGACGGGAGAATTCACCCCTCCACTTT. It codes for CASSPGRENSPLHF.

This chain connects TRBV20-1 to TRBJ1-2; D perhaps matches TRBD1 (6 bases). This CDR3 is 11 amino acids long. Germline-derived CDR1 and CDR2 are DFQATT and SNEGSKA (reference sequence). The ends were cut back, 3 bases at V and 8 bases at J, with 10 bases in the middle. This chain's CDR3 is CSASEGEGYTF. DNA for the CDR3: TGCAGTGCTAGTGAGGGGGAGGGCTACACCTTC.

This rearrangement joins TRBV4-3 to TRBJ1-5; D gene ambiguous. Germline V gene sequence: CDR1 LGHNA, CDR2 YSLEER. V shed 3 bases and J shed 5 bases, with 11 bases lying between them. The CDR3 is 14 residues long. The CDR3 DNA sequence: TGCGCCAGCAGCCACACCGGGGTTTATCAGCCCCAGCATTTT. This codes for CASSHTGVYQPQHF.

This sequence joins TRBV4-2 and TRBJ2-7, with TRBD1 matching 8 bases. CDR1 is LGHNA and CDR2 is YNFKEQ in the germline V gene. J was trimmed by 6 bases and V by 1 base; bases with no gene match: 5. CDR3 length equals 14 residues. The CDR3 DNA follows: TGTGCCAGCAGCCAAGGGGCGACAGGGGTCGAGCAGTACTTC. Protein sequence: CASSQGATGVEQYF.

CDR3 nucleotide sequence: TGCGCCAGCAGCGCGGCGCCTAGCGGGGGGACCTACGAGCAGTACTTC. Amino acid sequence: CASSAAPSGGTYEQYF. The rearrangement joins TRBV5-1 to TRBJ2-7; 11 bases match TRBD2. The germline gives CDR1 SGHRS, CDR2 YFSETQ. CDR3 length: 16 residues. The trim removed 4 bases at V and 2 bases at J, leaving 8 bases unmatched.

The V call is TRBV7-2, the J call TRBJ1-3; tentatively, D is TRBD1 (5 bases). V gave up 1 base and J gave up 11 bases, with 15 bases separating them. The germline CDR1 and CDR2 sequences are SGHTA and FQGNSA. There are 14 residues in the CDR3. CDR3 residues: CASSLDLREGPIYF. The CDR3 DNA follows: TGTGCCAGCAGCTTAGACCTCAGGGAGGGCCCCATATATTTT.

The V gene is TRBV27, the J gene TRBJ1-4; D unclear. Trimming left V 9 bases short and J 4 bases short, with 18 bases between. CDR1 and CDR2 from the germline V gene are MNHEY and SMNVEV (reference sequence). The CDR3 consists of 15 residues. The CDR3 region has the DNA TGTGCCAGTAGGACGGGGTCAGCTAATAATGAAAAACTGTTTTTT. Amino acid sequence: CASRTGSANNEKLFF.

The gene calls are TRBV5-1 and TRBJ2-6; D gene unclear. The ends were cut back, 0 bases at V and 1 base at J, with 5 bases in the middle. The CDR3 covers 15 residues. Germline V gene sequence: CDR1 SGHRS, CDR2 YFSETQ. The CDR3 is CASSLDGSGANVLTF. The CDR3 coding sequence is TGCGCCAGCAGCTTGGACGGGTCTGGGGCCAACGTCCTGACTTTC.

V gene TRBV11-2 combines with J gene TRBJ1-1; 8 positions match TRBD1. V was clipped by 0 bases and J by 8 bases; unmatched bases: 2. The CDR3 extends over 13 amino acids. CDR1 and CDR2 (germline): SGHAT, FQNNGV. CDR3 sequence reads: CASSLDRGPEAFF. The CDR3 DNA follows: TGTGCCAGCAGCTTAGACAGGGGGCCGGAAGCTTTCTTT.

The chain carries TRBV30 and TRBJ2-5; D may be TRBD2 (6 bases). In germline, CDR1 is GTSNPN, CDR2 SVGIG (reference sequence). V gave up 2 bases and J gave up 3 bases, with 10 bases separating them. The CDR3 is made up of 13 amino acids. The CDR3 loop reads CAWSTGGEETQYF. DNA of the CDR3: TGTGCCTGGAGTACCGGGGGAGAAGAGACCCAGTACTTC.

The rearrangement links TRBV27 to TRBJ2-1, with 8 positions matching TRBD1. The CDR3 has 16 amino acids. Germline trimming cut 5 bases from V and 3 bases from J; bases unmatched to any gene: 9. Germline lookup yields CDR1 MNHEY and CDR2 SMNVEV (reference sequence). The CDR3 DNA follows: TGTGCCAGCAGTCCTAGGGGGGACAGGCGCTACAATGAGCAGTTCTTC. Translated: CASSPRGDRRYNEQFF.

V and J are TRBV12-3 or TRBV12-4 and TRBJ1-1; the D is unclear. The CDR3 runs 13 residues. V lost 6 bases and J lost 4, with 12 bases in between. DNA for the CDR3: TGTGCCAGCAGCCGTATGGGTGGCACTGAAGCTTTCTTT. Translating gives CASSRMGGTEAFF.

This sequence joins TRBV7-2 and TRBJ1-6; D is ambiguous. Trimming took 0 bases from V and 10 from J, leaving 22 bases between them. This CDR3 has 18 amino acids. Germline lookup yields CDR1 SGHTA and CDR2 FQGNSA. CDR3 amino acids: CASSLASGFGFTNSPLHF. The CDR3 region has the DNA TGTGCCAGCAGCTTAGCGTCTGGGTTCGGGTTCACAAACTCACCCCTCCACTTT.

This rearrangement joins TRBV7-2 to TRBJ1-1; possibly TRBD1 for D (5 bases). V lost 5 bases, J lost 0 bases, and 7 bases lay in between. There are 13 residues in the CDR3. CDR1 and CDR2 (germline): SGHTA, FQGNSA. This CDR3 reads CASSPGLNTEAFF. The DNA of the CDR3 is TGTGCCAGCAGCCCAGGGCTGAACACTGAAGCTTTCTTT.

The chain couples TRBV7-9 to TRBJ1-1; no clear D. CDR1 is SEHNR, CDR2 FQNEAQ, per germline (reference sequence). The CDR3 is 13 amino acids. V was pared by 4 bases and J by 3 bases, with 9 bases between. CDR3 DNA: TGTGCCAGCAGCTCCAGAGTGGACACTGAAGCTTTCTTT. This gives the protein CASSSRVDTEAFF.

The CDR3 nucleotides are TGCGCCAGCAGCCCGAGTGTCCAGGGAGGTCAGCCCCAGCATTTT. It yields the protein CASSPSVQGGQPQHF. This chain uses TRBV4-1 with TRBJ1-5; possibly TRBD1 for D (5 bases). The V gene lost 4 bases and the J gene lost 6 bases, with 16 bases spanning the gap. The CDR3 runs to 15 residues. Germline CDR1 reads MGHRA; CDR2 reads YSYEKL.

This chain connects TRBV7-2 to TRBJ1-5; the D gene is possibly TRBD1 (5 bases). Trimming cost V 3 bases and J 1 base, with 10 bases left between them. From germline, CDR1 is SGHTA and CDR2 FQGNSA. The CDR3 runs 15 residues. The CDR3 loop is CASSFRGSSNQPQHF. In DNA form, the CDR3 reads TGTGCCAGCAGCTTTAGGGGATCGAGCAATCAGCCCCAGCATTTT.

The chain is built from TRBV7-9 and TRBJ1-1; D unclear. V was cut by 2 bases and J by 2 bases, with 3 bases left in between. The CDR3 consists of 12 residues. Germline V gene sequence: CDR1 SEHNR, CDR2 FQNEAQ (reference sequence). DNA of the CDR3: TGTGCCAGCAGCTTAATCAACACTGAAGCTTTCTTT. Its protein is CASSLINTEAFF.

V gene TRBV6-5 combines with J gene TRBJ1-6, with 9 positions matching TRBD1. The CDR3 contains 14 residues. The V gene end was trimmed by 8 bases and the J gene end by 7 bases; junction bases not matched to a gene: 6. The germline CDR1 and CDR2 sequences are MNHEY and SVGAGI. The CDR3 spells CASARQGGNSPLHF. CDR3 coding DNA: TGTGCCAGCGCACGACAGGGGGGCAATTCACCCCTCCACTTT.

This clone was observed a single time. The chain links TRBV19 to TRBJ1-5; D call uncertain. Germline loops: CDR1 LNHDA, CDR2 SQIVND (reference sequence). CDR3 length: 14 residues. V lost 5 bases and J lost 2, with 10 bases in between. As DNA, the CDR3 is TGTGCCAGTAGTGAGTGGGCTCGCAATCAGCCCCAGCATTTT. Translated, it gives CASSEWARNQPQHF. Full variable domain (outside the CDR3, taken from reference TRBV19 and TRBJ1-5): DGGITQSPKYLFRKEGQNVTLSCEQNLNHDAMYWYRQDPGQGLRLIYYSQIVNDFQKGDIAEGYSVSREKKESFPLTVTSAQKNPTAFYLCASSEWARNQPQHFGDGTRLSIL.

The V call is TRBV5-1, the J call TRBJ2-1, with TRBD1 matching over 10 bases. Germline CDR1 reads SGHRS; CDR2 reads YFSETQ. Trimming cost V 0 bases and J 0 bases; bases outside gene matches: 9. The CDR3 sequence is 19 residues long. This CDR3 is CASSLAGTGAPSSYNEQFF. In DNA, the CDR3 is TGCGCCAGCAGCTTGGCCGGGACAGGGGCCCCGAGCTCCTACAATGAGCAGTTCTTC.

The chain employs TRBV5-6 and TRBJ2-4; a possible D gene is TRBD2 (6 bases). The V gene's germline CDR1 is SGHDT and CDR2 YYEEEE. This CDR3 is 16 amino acids long. With 2 bases removed from V and 10 bases from J, the gap between germline ends came to 22 bases. CDR3 nucleotides: TGTGCCAGCAGCTTTTGGGGAGGATTGGTAAAAACAATTCAGTACTTC. Translating gives CASSFWGGLVKTIQYF.

The rearrangement uses TRBV5-1 and TRBJ2-1; 9 bases fit TRBD1. V trimming: 4 bases; J trimming: 6 bases; junction bases outside the gene matches: 8. Germline CDR1 reads SGHRS; CDR2 reads YFSETQ. CDR3 size: 15 residues. CDR3 DNA sequence: TGCGCCAGCAGCACGGGACAGGGCGGCGGCAATGAGCAGTTCTTC. Translating it yields CASSTGQGGGNEQFF.